Shown below are 27 T cell receptor beta chains from a single sample sequenced in a study of blood T cell repertoires in COVID-19. Sequenced by immunoSEQ multiplex PCR; TCRdb stores in-frame clones only, minus some. The top ten hold roughly 9% of the sample, which has fewer than 200,000 clones, 88% seen once. What was sequenced was PBMCs or T cells enriched from blood (not recorded which). Source of these receptors: a woman aged 18-30 years who had recovered from COVID-19.

V usage is TRBV24-1 and J usage is TRBJ2-1; TRBD2 matches 13 bases. Per the germline V gene, CDR1 is KGHDR and CDR2 is SFDVKD. The V and J ends lost 6 bases and 9 bases, in that order; junction bases with no gene match: 4. The CDR3 runs 14 residues. CDR3 DNA sequence: TGTGCCACCAGTCCGGGACTAGCGGGAAGTGAGCAGTTCTTC. Amino acid sequence: CATSPGLAGSEQFF.

The J gene is TRBJ2-7, the V gene TRBV3-1 (or the pseudogene TRBV3-2); TRBD1 might be the D (8 bases). V shed 3 bases and J shed 2 bases, with 17 bases lying between them. From germline, CDR1 is LGHDT and CDR2 YNNKEL (reference sequence). The CDR3 contains 16 residues. The CDR3 reads CASSQSDRGLPYEQYF. The DNA of the CDR3 is TGTGCCAGCAGCCAGTCCGACAGGGGACTACCCTACGAGCAGTACTTC.

Worth noting for this clone: The same CDR3 also results from other DNA sequences found in this sample. The V call is TRBV28, the J call TRBJ1-4, with 10 bases matching TRBD1. Germline-derived CDR1 and CDR2 are MDHEN and SYDVKM. With 6 bases clipped from V and 2 bases from J, the junction kept 3 bases outside the gene matches. The CDR3 length is 15 residues. The CDR3 sequence: CASRRQGATNEKLFF. The DNA of the CDR3 is TGTGCCAGCAGACGACAGGGGGCGACTAATGAAAAACTGTTTTTT.

The chain is built from TRBV5-8 and TRBJ2-1; 9 bases match TRBD2. Looked up from germline, CDR1 is SGHTS and CDR2 is YDEGEE. The CDR3 loop spans 16 amino acids. Unmatched junction bases numbered 5, after V lost 0 bases and J lost 4 bases. CDR3 protein: CASSLDAGGAYNEQFF. DNA for the CDR3: TGTGCCAGCAGCTTGGATGCGGGAGGGGCATACAATGAGCAGTTCTTC.

The chain combines TRBV7-9 with TRBJ1-2, with 9 positions matching TRBD1. The CDR3 spans 15 residues. Germline CDR1 SEHNR, CDR2 FQNEAQ (reference sequence). V gave up 2 bases and J gave up 5 bases; unmatched junction bases: 6. CDR3: CASSLPRQGDYGYTF. In nucleotides, the CDR3 is TGTGCCAGCAGCTTACCACGACAGGGGGATTATGGCTACACCTTC. Full variable domain (remainder filled in from reference TRBV7-9 and TRBJ1-2): DTGVSQNPRHKITKRGQNVTFRCDPISEHNRLYWYRQTLGQGPEFLTYFQNEAQLEKSRLLSDRFSAERPKGSFSTLEIQRTEQGDSAMYLCASSLPRQGDYGYTFGSGTRLTVV.

The chain employs TRBV11-2 and TRBJ1-1; 7 bases are a match to TRBD1. This CDR3 contains 16 residues. Germline V CDR1 and CDR2: SGHAT, FQNNGV. V lost 1 base, J lost 1 base, and 6 bases stayed unmatched. The CDR3 protein is CASSLGPGQRNTEAFF. CDR3 sequence (DNA): TGTGCCAGCAGCTTAGGTCCGGGACAGCGGAACACTGAAGCTTTCTTT.

This clone was recorded a few times. The rearrangement links TRBV2 to TRBJ1-2; TRBD1 matches at 7 bases. Per the germline V gene, CDR1 is SNHLY and CDR2 is FYNNEI. Germline trimming cut 7 bases from V and 5 bases from J; bases unmatched to any gene: 7. CDR3 size: 13 residues. CDR3 nucleotide sequence: TGTGCCAGCAACGTCCAGGGGGTTTATGGCTACACCTTC. Translated, it gives CASNVQGVYGYTF.

The V call is TRBV6-2 or TRBV6-3, the J call TRBJ2-7; 9 positions agree with TRBD2. Germline V CDR1 and CDR2: MNHEY, SVGEGT. This CDR3 comprises 15 residues. With V trimmed by 0 bases and J by 4 bases, 4 bases remained unmatched. For the CDR3, the DNA is TGTGCCAGCAGTTACTCCCAGCGGGGGGATTACGAGCAGTACTTC. Translation gives CASSYSQRGDYEQYF.

This chain links TRBV28 with TRBJ1-5; 7 positions agree with TRBD1. The CDR3 is 14 amino acids. The trim removed 3 bases at V and 6 bases at J, leaving 5 bases unmatched. Germline values: CDR1 MDHEN, CDR2 SYDVKM. CDR3 DNA: TGTGCCAGCAGTTTTTTTGCAGGGGGTCAGCCCCAGCATTTT. Translated: CASSFFAGGQPQHF.

The chain couples TRBV10-3 to TRBJ1-4; 7 bases line up with TRBD1. Germline V gene sequence: CDR1 ENHRY, CDR2 SYGVKD. The CDR3 spans 13 residues. Trimming removed 10 bases from V and 0 bases from J; junction bases left unmatched: 2. The CDR3 sequence is CATGTATNEKLFF. CDR3 coding DNA: TGTGCCACAGGGACAGCAACTAATGAAAAACTGTTTTTT.

J is TRBJ1-6 and V is TRBV6-6; possible D gene TRBD1, 6 bases. This CDR3 region has 14 residues. The V end lost 2 bases, the J end lost 10 bases, and 12 bases lay between the germline ends. Germline V gives CDR1 MNHNY, CDR2 SVGAGI (reference sequence). The CDR3 DNA reads as TGTGCCAGCAGTTACCCGGACAGAGGCTCACCCCTCCACTTT. Amino acid sequence: CASSYPDRGSPLHF.

This clone was seen a few times. The genes are TRBV4-2 and TRBJ2-5, with 11 bases matching TRBD2. The CDR3 sequence is 19 residues long. With V trimmed by 4 bases and J by 4 bases, 17 bases remained unmatched. The germline V gene has CDR1 LGHNA and CDR2 YNFKEQ. The CDR3 region is CASSPIGASGGFATETQYF. The CDR3 DNA follows: TGTGCCAGCAGCCCTATCGGGGCTAGCGGGGGGTTTGCCACAGAGACCCAGTACTTC.

The chain has TRBV10-1 and TRBJ2-1; no clear D gene. Germline CDR1 is WNHNN and CDR2 is SYGVQD (reference sequence). The CDR3 consists of 13 residues. Trimming shortened V by 3 bases and J by 4 bases, and 7 bases separated the two germline ends. In DNA, the CDR3 is TGCGCCAGCAGTGAACGGAGATACAATGAGCAGTTCTTC. It translates to CASSERRYNEQFF.

V is TRBV9 and J is TRBJ1-3, with no clear D. This CDR3 spans 15 amino acids. CDR1 and CDR2 from the germline V gene are SGDLS and YYNGEE. V was shortened by 3 bases and J by 7 bases, with 17 bases between the two germline ends. The CDR3 coding sequence is TGTGCCAGCAGCGGCCGGGCCCTGAGAGGGAACACCATATATTTT. This codes for CASSGRALRGNTIYF.

The chain recombines TRBV12-3 or TRBV12-4 with TRBJ2-7; D is undetermined. The CDR3 extends over 11 amino acids. V was pared by 5 bases and J by 3 bases, with 5 bases between. CDR3 region: CASSIGYEQYF. The CDR3 DNA follows: TGTGCCAGCAGTATCGGCTACGAGCAGTACTTC.

The chain combines TRBV7-8 with TRBJ2-3, with D perhaps matching TRBD1 (5 bases). The CDR3 has 15 amino acids. Germline V gives CDR1 SGHVS, CDR2 FQNEAQ. Trimming pared 2 bases from V and 2 bases from J, leaving 11 bases between. CDR3 sequence (DNA): TGTGCCAGCAGCTTACTGCAGGGTGACACAGATACGCAGTATTTT. Protein sequence: CASSLLQGDTDTQYF.

As concerns this clone: The identical CDR3 is also encoded by other nucleotide sequences in the sample. The chain is built from TRBV6-5 and TRBJ2-3, with D maybe TRBD1 (5 bases). Looked up from germline, CDR1 is MNHEY and CDR2 is SVGAGI. Trimming removed 4 bases at V and 0 bases at J, with 8 bases between. This CDR3 has 14 residues. CDR3 in amino acids: CASSSTASTDTQYF. The DNA of the CDR3 is TGTGCCAGCAGTTCGACAGCGAGCACAGATACGCAGTATTTT.

The V and J genes are TRBV2 and TRBJ2-1; the D is unclear. Deletions cut 4 bases from V and 14 bases from J, with 18 bases between. This CDR3 spans 13 amino acids. The germline CDR1 and CDR2 sequences are SNHLY and FYNNEI. The CDR3 DNA reads as TGTGCCAGCAGTGGGAGTTACGGCAGTAAAGAGTTCTTC. Its protein is CASSGSYGSKEFF.

This clone was counted a single time. The genes are TRBV21-1 and TRBJ1-1; TRBD1, the table's D call, was not compared with the DNA. TRBV21-1 counts as a pseudogene. This CDR3 has 14 amino acids. The CDR3 sequence is CASSKGGPNTEAFF. CDR3 DNA: TGTGCCAGCAGCAAAGGGGGGCCGAACACTGAAGCTTTCTTT.

The rearrangement joins TRBV6-5 to TRBJ1-3, with TRBD1 as a possible D gene (5 bases). The V end lost 8 bases, the J end lost 4 bases, and 9 bases lay between the germline ends. The germline gives CDR1 MNHEY, CDR2 SVGAGI. This CDR3 has 12 residues. CDR3 nucleotide sequence: TGTGCCAGCTCGAACAGGGGAAACACCATATATTTT. Its translation is CASSNRGNTIYF.

This CDR3 is CASHRESNQPQHF. The CDR3 coding sequence is TGTGCCAGCCACAGGGAAAGCAATCAGCCCCAGCATTTT. This chain uses TRBV10-3 with TRBJ1-5, with D possibly being TRBD1 (6 bases). CDR3 length: 13 residues. V was cut by 10 bases and J by 1 base, with 11 bases left in between. Germline values: CDR1 ENHRY, CDR2 SYGVKD.

The chain recombines TRBV6-2 or TRBV6-3 with TRBJ2-7; TRBD1 matches 9 bases. The CDR3 consists of 15 residues. Germline lookup yields CDR1 MNHEY and CDR2 SVGEGT. Losses at the gene ends were 6 bases for V and 9 bases for J; bases not matched to a gene: 15. The CDR3: CASSPHGTGSSAQYF. The CDR3 nucleotides read TGTGCCAGCAGCCCTCACGGGACAGGGTCTTCAGCGCAGTACTTC.

This chain connects TRBV11-2 to TRBJ1-4; 11 nucleotides align to TRBD1. This CDR3 has 16 residues. Germline CDR1 SGHAT, CDR2 FQNNGV. Trimming cost V 5 bases and J 0 bases; bases outside gene matches: 2. The CDR3 loop reads CASSKGQGATNEKLFF. For the CDR3, the DNA is TGTGCCAGCAGCAAGGGACAGGGGGCAACTAATGAAAAACTGTTTTTT.

V gene TRBV29-1 combines with J gene TRBJ2-1, with TRBD1 matching 9 bases. Germline CDR1 SQVTM, CDR2 ANQGSEA. Unmatched junction bases numbered 8, after V lost 7 bases and J lost 4 bases. The CDR3 loop spans 14 amino acids. DNA of the CDR3: TGCAGCGCCGCCACCGGGACAGGGTACAATGAGCAGTTCTTC. As protein: CSAATGTGYNEQFF.

This clone was observed a few times. The V and J genes are TRBV13 and TRBJ1-2; 10 bases map to TRBD1. V lost 5 bases to trimming and J lost 3 bases; unmatched junction nucleotides: 3. This CDR3 comprises 14 residues. CDR1 PRHDT and CDR2 FYEKMQ come from the germline V gene (reference sequence). The CDR3 loop reads CASSPDRGHYGYTF. Written as DNA, the CDR3 is TGTGCCAGCAGCCCCGACAGGGGGCACTATGGCTACACCTTC.

The sample holds a few counts of this clone. The rearrangement links TRBV5-4 to TRBJ1-3; unclear D gene. There are 15 residues in the CDR3. Trimming stripped 0 bases from V and 2 bases from J, with 9 bases between. The V gene's germline CDR1 is SGHNT and CDR2 YYREEE (reference sequence). The CDR3: CASSLDGRTGNTIYF. CDR3 nucleotide sequence: TGTGCCAGCAGCTTGGATGGCCGTACTGGAAACACCATATATTTT.

The J gene is TRBJ1-1, the V gene TRBV7-9; D might be TRBD1 (5 bases). V was shortened by 0 bases and J by 1 base, with 6 bases between the two germline ends. Germline CDR1 SEHNR, CDR2 FQNEAQ (reference sequence). The CDR3 loop spans 14 amino acids. The CDR3 sequence is CASSLAQGNTEAFF. CDR3 DNA sequence: TGTGCCAGCAGCTTAGCGCAGGGGAACACTGAAGCTTTCTTT.